These T cell receptor beta chains were read from a single sample in a study of blood T cell repertoires in COVID-19. Here immunoSEQ multiplex PCR was the method, and the copy in TCRdb shows in-frame clones only, minus some. The table has some 120,000 clones, roughly 80% seen once. The sequenced sample consisted of peripheral blood. The receptors were gathered from a man under 40 with acute or convalescent COVID-19. Both conserved end residues are part of each CDR3. D genes are given only for firm matches. The size entry is marked missing in some rows and otherwise reads once, few, many or a size class.

clone_size: .; v_call: TRBV27; j_call: TRBJ2-4; d_call: .; cdr3_nt: TGTGCCAACACTCCCCGCGGCCGACTAGCCAAAAACATTCAGTACTTC; cdr3_aa: CANTPRGRLAKNIQYF
clone_size: .; v_call: TRBV6-5; j_call: TRBJ1-1; d_call: TRBD1; cdr3_nt: TGTGCCAGCACGGTGCAGGGGGCGATGAACACTGAAGCTTTCTTT; cdr3_aa: CASTVQGAMNTEAFF
clone_size: .; v_call: TRBV9; j_call: TRBJ1-1; d_call: TRBD1; cdr3_nt: TGTGCCAGCAGCTTACCCGGGACAGTGAACACTGAAGCTTTCTTT; cdr3_aa: CASSLPGTVNTEAFF
clone_size: .; v_call: TRBV7-9; j_call: TRBJ2-7; d_call: .; cdr3_nt: TGTGCCAGCAGCTTACGACGGCGCGGGGCTAGCTCCTACGAGCAGTACTTC; cdr3_aa: CASSLRRRGASSYEQYF
clone_size: .; v_call: TRBV6-5; j_call: TRBJ2-3; d_call: .; cdr3_nt: TGTGCCAGCTTGTACGGCGGGGGCGAAACAGATACGCAGTATTTT; cdr3_aa: CASLYGGGETDTQYF
clone_size: many; v_call: TRBV11-2; j_call: TRBJ2-1; d_call: .; cdr3_nt: TGTGCCAGCAGCCCTATTACCGGGAGTTATTACAATGAGCAGTTCTTC; cdr3_aa: CASSPITGSYYNEQFF
clone_size: .; v_call: TRBV2; j_call: TRBJ2-1; d_call: TRBD2; cdr3_nt: TGTGCCAGCAGTGAAGGACTAGCGGCGTCCTACAATGAGCAGTTCTTC; cdr3_aa: CASSEGLAASYNEQFF
clone_size: .; v_call: TRBV6-2/TRBV6-3; j_call: TRBJ2-2; d_call: .; cdr3_nt: TGTGCCAGCAGTCAAGACCCGGGAATGGCCGGGGAGCTGTTTTTT; cdr3_aa: CASSQDPGMAGELFF
clone_size: .; v_call: TRBV20-1; j_call: TRBJ1-1; d_call: .; cdr3_nt: TGCAGTGCTAGTGGACTCACGAACACTGAAGCTTTCTTT; cdr3_aa: CSASGLTNTEAFF
clone_size: many; v_call: TRBV6-2/TRBV6-3; j_call: TRBJ2-3; d_call: TRBD2; cdr3_nt: TGTGCCAGCAGCCCAGGGACTAGCGATTATGATACGCAGTATTTT; cdr3_aa: CASSPGTSDYDTQYF
clone_size: .; v_call: TRBV19; j_call: TRBJ1-4; d_call: .; cdr3_nt: TGTGCCAGTTGCGACTGGAAAAGTAATGAAAAACTGTTTTTT; cdr3_aa: CASCDWKSNEKLFF
clone_size: once; v_call: TRBV4-3; j_call: TRBJ2-1; d_call: .; cdr3_nt: TGCGCCAGCAGCCAAGGAACAGGGGACTTCAATGAGCAGTTCTTC; cdr3_aa: CASSQGTGDFNEQFF
clone_size: .; v_call: TRBV2; j_call: TRBJ1-2; d_call: .; cdr3_nt: TGTGCCAGCAGTCGCCGGGGGTCGGACTATGGCTACACCTTC; cdr3_aa: CASSRRGSDYGYTF
clone_size: .; v_call: TRBV7-9; j_call: TRBJ1-2; d_call: .; cdr3_nt: TGTGCCAGCAGCTTAGACACCGCTAACTATGGCTACACCTTC; cdr3_aa: CASSLDTANYGYTF
clone_size: .; v_call: TRBV9; j_call: TRBJ2-1; d_call: TRBD2; cdr3_nt: TGTGCCAGCAGCGGTAGCGGGTCTGAGCAGTTCTTC; cdr3_aa: CASSGSGSEQFF
clone_size: once; v_call: TRBV7-8; j_call: TRBJ2-5; d_call: .; cdr3_nt: TGTGCCAGCAGCTTAAGCGGTGTGTACCAAGAGACCCAGTACTTC; cdr3_aa: CASSLSGVYQETQYF
clone_size: .; v_call: TRBV5-1; j_call: TRBJ2-1; d_call: TRBD2; cdr3_nt: TGCGCCAGCAGCCCCTGGACTAGCGGGGCCTACAATGAGCAGTTCTTC; cdr3_aa: CASSPWTSGAYNEQFF
clone_size: .; v_call: TRBV30; j_call: TRBJ2-3; d_call: .; cdr3_nt: TGTGCCTGGAGTGTATTAGCGGTACTCACAGATACGCAGTATTTT; cdr3_aa: CAWSVLAVLTDTQYF
clone_size: .; v_call: TRBV7-9; j_call: TRBJ1-5; d_call: .; cdr3_nt: TGTGCCAGCAGCTTGCAGAATCAGCCCCAGCATTTT; cdr3_aa: CASSLQNQPQHF
clone_size: .; v_call: TRBV7-9; j_call: TRBJ2-3; d_call: TRBD2; cdr3_nt: TGTGCCAGCAGCTACCTAGCGGGGGGGACTCCGCAGTATTTT; cdr3_aa: CASSYLAGGTPQYF
clone_size: .; v_call: TRBV2; j_call: TRBJ2-3; d_call: TRBD1; cdr3_nt: TGTGCCACCTCTCCCTTGGGGGTGGGGACAGGGGCGGGGGATACGCAGTATTTT; cdr3_aa: CATSPLGVGTGAGDTQYF
clone_size: .; v_call: TRBV4-1; j_call: TRBJ2-1; d_call: TRBD1; cdr3_nt: TGCGCCAGCAGCCCCGGACGAATAGGACAGGGGTCCTACAATGAGCAGTTCTTC; cdr3_aa: CASSPGRIGQGSYNEQFF
clone_size: once; v_call: TRBV27; j_call: TRBJ1-4; d_call: .; cdr3_nt: TGTGCCAGCAGTTGGGGACAACCGAATGAAAAACTGTTTTTT; cdr3_aa: CASSWGQPNEKLFF
clone_size: .; v_call: TRBV7-8; j_call: TRBJ1-6; d_call: TRBD1; cdr3_nt: TGTGCCAGCAGCTCTCAGACAGGGGGGAGTTCACCCCTCCACTTT; cdr3_aa: CASSSQTGGSSPLHF
clone_size: few; v_call: TRBV7-9; j_call: TRBJ2-5; d_call: TRBD2; cdr3_nt: TGTGCCAGCAGCTTCGGGACTAGCGGGAGATCGAGGGAGACCCAGTACTTC; cdr3_aa: CASSFGTSGRSRETQYF
clone_size: .; v_call: TRBV9; j_call: TRBJ1-2; d_call: TRBD1; cdr3_nt: TGTGCCAGCAGCGCCGACAGGGTGAGCTATGGCTACACCTTC; cdr3_aa: CASSADRVSYGYTF
clone_size: .; v_call: TRBV5-6; j_call: TRBJ2-3; d_call: TRBD2; cdr3_nt: TGTGCCAGCAGCCTGGGACTAGCGGGAGCATTGGCAGATACGCAGTATTTT; cdr3_aa: CASSLGLAGALADTQYF
clone_size: .; v_call: TRBV10-3; j_call: TRBJ2-1; d_call: .; cdr3_nt: TGTGCCATCAGTGAGTCCCCAGGGTTGAATGAGCAGTTCTTC; cdr3_aa: CAISESPGLNEQFF
clone_size: .; v_call: TRBV15; j_call: TRBJ2-3; d_call: TRBD1; cdr3_nt: TGTGCCACCAGCACACCAGGGACAGGGAACACAGATACGCAGTATTTT; cdr3_aa: CATSTPGTGNTDTQYF
clone_size: .; v_call: TRBV6-5; j_call: TRBJ2-5; d_call: TRBD1; cdr3_nt: TGTGCCAGCAGTAACGGACAGGCTCCTCGAGAGACCCAGTACTTC; cdr3_aa: CASSNGQAPRETQYF
clone_size: .; v_call: TRBV5-1; j_call: TRBJ1-1; d_call: .; cdr3_nt: TGCGCCAGCAGCTTGGTCTTCCAGGGAGGTACCCACACTGAAGCTTTCTTT; cdr3_aa: CASSLVFQGGTHTEAFF
clone_size: .; v_call: TRBV5-1; j_call: TRBJ2-7; d_call: TRBD2; cdr3_nt: TGCGCCAGCAGCCCAACGGGAGGGCAGCTCGAGCAGTACTTC; cdr3_aa: CASSPTGGQLEQYF
clone_size: .; v_call: TRBV6-6; j_call: TRBJ1-5; d_call: TRBD1; cdr3_nt: TGTGCCAGCAGTCCTCGACAGGGCAGAATTGGGAATCAGCCCCAGCATTTT; cdr3_aa: CASSPRQGRIGNQPQHF
clone_size: once; v_call: TRBV6-6; j_call: TRBJ2-2; d_call: .; cdr3_nt: TGTGCCAGCAGTTACGATTTGGAGACCGGGGAGCTGTTTTTT; cdr3_aa: CASSYDLETGELFF
clone_size: .; v_call: TRBV7-9; j_call: TRBJ2-1; d_call: .; cdr3_nt: TGTGCCAGCAGCTCGCGGAGTGAGCAGTTCTTC; cdr3_aa: CASSSRSEQFF
clone_size: few; v_call: TRBV6-2/TRBV6-3; j_call: TRBJ2-3; d_call: TRBD2; cdr3_nt: TGTGCCAGCAGTTATCCAGCGGGGGCCTTAAGGGATACGCAGTATTTT; cdr3_aa: CASSYPAGALRDTQYF
clone_size: .; v_call: TRBV11-2; j_call: TRBJ2-3; d_call: .; cdr3_nt: TGTGCCAGCAGCCCGACATTCGCAGATACGCAGTATTTT; cdr3_aa: CASSPTFADTQYF
clone_size: .; v_call: TRBV6-5; j_call: TRBJ1-5; d_call: TRBD1; cdr3_nt: TGTGCCAGCAGACCCACAGGGGGCGAGAATCAGCCCCAGCATTTT; cdr3_aa: CASRPTGGENQPQHF
clone_size: few; v_call: TRBV7-2; j_call: TRBJ2-1; d_call: TRBD2; cdr3_nt: TGTGCCAGCAGCTTGACTAGCGGGCCTCACAATGAGCAGTTCTTC; cdr3_aa: CASSLTSGPHNEQFF
clone_size: few; v_call: TRBV11-2; j_call: TRBJ2-1; d_call: TRBD2; cdr3_nt: TGTGCCAGCAGCTTAGCTAGCGGGAGTGCGGGGCAGTTCTTC; cdr3_aa: CASSLASGSAGQFF
clone_size: .; v_call: TRBV27; j_call: TRBJ1-2; d_call: .; cdr3_nt: TGTGCCAGCAGTTTACAGTCAGAGTTCGCCACGCGGGGCTACACCTTC; cdr3_aa: CASSLQSEFATRGYTF
clone_size: once; v_call: TRBV7-2; j_call: TRBJ2-7; d_call: .; cdr3_nt: TGTGCCAGCAGCTTAAGTGGGTGGGGCCCAGCATTC; cdr3_aa: CASSLSGWGPAF
clone_size: .; v_call: TRBV2; j_call: TRBJ1-1; d_call: .; cdr3_nt: TGTGCCAGCAGGGTAGATCTGGGGGCCAAGAACACTGAAGCTTTCTTT; cdr3_aa: CASRVDLGAKNTEAFF
clone_size: .; v_call: TRBV7-2; j_call: TRBJ1-2; d_call: .; cdr3_nt: TGTGCCAGCAGCTTAGCAGGACAGTCCTATGGCTACACCTTC; cdr3_aa: CASSLAGQSYGYTF
clone_size: few; v_call: TRBV5-5; j_call: TRBJ2-5; d_call: TRBD2; cdr3_nt: TGTGCCAGCAGCTTCTCTAGCGGGGAGTACCAAGAGACCCAGTACTTC; cdr3_aa: CASSFSSGEYQETQYF